What follows is one T cell receptor (beta chain) and its context. Germline lookup yields CDR1 SGDLS and CDR2 YYNGEE. Trimming removed 4 bases from V and 3 bases from J, with 11 bases in between. This CDR3 is 14 amino acids long. This specimen belongs to a study of blood T cell repertoires in COVID-19. The protocol was immunoSEQ multiplex PCR, while the TCRdb copy is restricted to in-frame clones and leaves out a portion. The sample consists of some 460,000 clones, around 89% of them appearing once. Input material: peripheral blood. The rearrangement links TRBV9 to TRBJ2-1, with a tentative D call TRBD2 (6 bases). The sequence came from a woman in her twenties or thirties with acute or convalescent COVID-19. Written as DNA, the CDR3 is TGTGCCAGCAGCCCAACCGGGAGCTACAATGAGCAGTTCTTC. Translated, it gives CASSPTGSYNEQFF.